This is a list of T cell receptor beta chains from one sample in a study of blood T cell repertoires in COVID-19. Some clones are missing from TCRdb's copy, which holds only in-frame ones; the method was immunoSEQ multiplex PCR. Of more than 110,000 clones listed, roughly 84% are singletons. Sequencing was done on a sample of PBMCs or T cells enriched from blood (not recorded which). The receptors come from a middle-aged man with acute COVID-19. Each CDR3 is given with its conserved first and last residue. The D gene is left open where the match is weak.

cdr3_aa: CASTPSPSGLWADTQYF
cdr3_nt: TGTGCCAGCACCCCGAGTCCTAGCGGACTGTGGGCAGATACGCAGTATTTT
d_call: TRBD2
j_call: TRBJ2-3
v_call: TRBV27

cdr3_aa: CAISDQKTSASSGANVLTF
cdr3_nt: TGTGCCATCAGCGACCAAAAGACTAGCGCGAGCTCTGGGGCCAACGTCCTGACTTTC
d_call: TRBD2
j_call: TRBJ2-6
v_call: TRBV10-3

cdr3_aa: CSVEPGLAGLHTQYF
cdr3_nt: TGCAGCGTGGAACCGGGACTAGCGGGGTTGCATACGCAGTATTTT
d_call: TRBD2
j_call: TRBJ2-3
v_call: TRBV29-1

cdr3_aa: CASSGATAYEQYF
cdr3_nt: TGTGCCAGCAGCGGGGCCACTGCCTACGAGCAGTACTTC
d_call: .
j_call: TRBJ2-7
v_call: TRBV7-9

cdr3_aa: CASSRLQDTEAFF
cdr3_nt: TGTGCCAGCAGCCGGTTACAGGACACTGAAGCTTTCTTT
d_call: .
j_call: TRBJ1-1
v_call: TRBV7-2

cdr3_aa: CASSPDGAALYGYTF
cdr3_nt: TGTGCCAGCTCACCAGATGGGGCAGCCCTCTATGGCTACACCTTC
d_call: .
j_call: TRBJ1-2
v_call: TRBV18

cdr3_aa: CASSWQGGYEQYF
cdr3_nt: TGTGCCAGCAGTTGGCAGGGGGGTTACGAGCAGTACTTC
d_call: .
j_call: TRBJ2-7
v_call: TRBV12-3/TRBV12-4

cdr3_aa: CASSQTSGKGNEQFF
cdr3_nt: TGTGCCAGCAGCCAAACTAGCGGGAAGGGGAATGAGCAGTTCTTC
d_call: TRBD2
j_call: TRBJ2-1
v_call: TRBV9

cdr3_aa: CSVVGASGSNTEAFF
cdr3_nt: TGCAGCGTCGTGGGGGCTAGCGGGTCCAACACTGAAGCTTTCTTT
d_call: .
j_call: TRBJ1-1
v_call: TRBV29-1

cdr3_aa: CATSDLESASGRGETQYF
cdr3_nt: TGTGCCACCAGTGATTTGGAGTCGGCTAGCGGGAGAGGGGAGACCCAGTACTTC
d_call: TRBD2
j_call: TRBJ2-5
v_call: TRBV24-1

cdr3_aa: CASSRDRGRSDTEAFF
cdr3_nt: TGTGCCAGCAGCCGGGACAGGGGGAGGTCGGACACTGAAGCTTTCTTT
d_call: TRBD1
j_call: TRBJ1-1
v_call: TRBV28

cdr3_aa: CAWSEGLAGYNEQFF
cdr3_nt: TGTGCCTGGAGTGAAGGTCTAGCGGGATACAATGAGCAGTTCTTC
d_call: TRBD2
j_call: TRBJ2-1
v_call: TRBV30

cdr3_aa: CASSPLTSYSYNEQFF
cdr3_nt: TGTGCCAGCAGTCCCCTAACTAGTTACTCCTACAATGAGCAGTTCTTC
d_call: .
j_call: TRBJ2-1
v_call: TRBV27

cdr3_aa: CASSIASSYNEQFF
cdr3_nt: TGTGCCAGTAGTATCGCCAGCTCCTACAATGAGCAGTTCTTC
d_call: .
j_call: TRBJ2-1
v_call: TRBV19